This TCR beta chain was identified in a study of blood T cell repertoires in COVID-19 (TCRdb year 2020). For context, the study as a whole: Samples covering the acute and convalescent phases of COVID-19 were provided by collaborators in the United States, Italy and Spain. Samples came from the ongoing ImmuneRACE study (first 160 participants) plus 1,254 subjects from 6 global collaborators. Nearly every sample came with metadata listing a de-identified subject ID, COVID-19 status, age in years and sex. The prospective study material was composed of cDNA or gDNA derived from T cells, B-cell-depleted T cells, or PBMCs. HLA class I and class II types, where available, came from metadata supplied by the sample provider rather than from assay-based typing. The repertoires were made available in a free public database intended to serve as a resource for research on the immune response to SARS-CoV-2. Deeply sampled blood TCRbeta repertoires from subjects exposed to, actively infected with, or recovered from COVID-19 were included in the dataset. What the work shows at the level of the full study, not this receptor alone: The amount of clinical and demographic metadata varied by source and participant and was provided uncurated.

TCRbeta CDR3 regions were amplified from genomic DNA by means of the immunoSEQ Assay, a bias-controlled multiplex PCR. The authors' analysis ran thus. The number of nucleated cells in each sample was estimated from the amplification of reference gene primers within the assay. Sequence reads were collapsed and filtered to measure the absolute abundance of every unique TCRbeta CDR3 rearrangement. For each sample, productive Simpson clonality was calculated by taking the square root of Simpson's diversity index across productive rearrangements. TCRdb holds this immuneACCESS table with in-frame rearrangements only. Some clones are missing; in checked studies, unresolved V genes explain under half, and the rest has no known cause. V and J calls and clone size are copied from that table; D and trimming were computed from the DNA. Here the sample has more than 250,000 clones; approximately 90% occur a single time. The leading ten clones occupy 8% to 13% of the sample.

A remark on this clone: Its specific antigen is unknown. No much larger clone exists at a distance of one base, and base qualities are not known.

Enrolling through a virtual design, the prospective study's participants ranged in age from roughly 18 to 95 years and lived across about two dozen United States geographic areas. To assign participants to cohorts, the prospective study relied on clinical history that participants themselves reported in a screening survey and a study questionnaire. Recovered participants in ImmuneRACE Cohort 3 were defined by two consecutive negative NP/OP PCR tests, clearance by a healthcare professional, or resolution of symptoms. In the prospective study, whole blood, serum and a nasopharyngeal or oropharyngeal swab were collected from each participant by mobile phlebotomists. Over an approximately 2-month period, participants in the prospective study had the option of providing additional blood draws and questionnaires. Prospective study blood samples were shipped either frozen or at room temperature before DNA extraction.

Sequenced sample: PBMCs or T cells enriched from blood (not recorded which). This sequence originates from a woman younger than 30 who had recovered from COVID-19.

The nucleotide sequence is TGTGCCAGCAGCTTGGGTGGGACAGGCCCCTATGGCTACACCTTC. Its translation is CASSLGGTGPYGYTF. The chain couples TRBV5-6 to TRBJ1-2, with 8 bases matching TRBD1. Unmatched junction bases come to 5, with V trimmed by 0 bases and J by 4 bases. The CDR3 contains 15 residues, cysteine and phenylalanine counted. CDR3 DNA is the only sequence kept; it has 45 bases, read in frame from the first base. The germline V gene supplies CDR1 SGHDT and CDR2 YYEEEE.